This T cell receptor beta chain is from a study of blood T cells in healthy people across ages. PCR was performed a second time for roughly 6 to 12 cycles using a sample-barcoded 5' primer and a J-beta primer mix. TCRdb used MiXCR to reprocess the 5' RACE reads, holding one entry per CDR3 protein. The repertoire includes a few hundred thousand distinct CDR3 sequences, about 25% of them detected once, and over 3.5% sits in the top ten. Trimming removed 0 bases at V and 2 bases at J, with 16 bases between. The CDR3 runs 17 residues. The V gene's germline CDR1 is SGHRS and CDR2 YFSETQ. The sample also formed part of further work on T cells of mothers and their children.

This receptor was taken from a boy aged 2 to 9 in good health. Sample: blood. The V gene is TRBV5-1, the J gene TRBJ2-3; D is perhaps TRBD2 (5 bases). CDR3 amino acids: CASSLETGSLVTDTQYF. The CDR3 DNA is TGCGCCAGCAGCTTGGAGACGGGAAGCCTCGTCACAGATACGCAGTATTTT. The full variable domain, completed using reference TRBV5-1 and TRBJ2-3, is KAGVTQTPRYLIKTRGQQVTLSCSPISGHRSVSWYQQTPGQGLQFLFEYFSETQRNKGNFPGRFSGRQFSNSRSEMNVSTLELGDSALYLCASSLETGSLVTDTQYFGPGTRLTVL.